The 20 T cell receptor beta chains given below trace back to one sample, sequenced in a study of cytomegalovirus exposure and HLA in healthy donors. Vbeta (60) and Jbeta (13) primers were used in the PCR. Produced via immunoSEQ multiplex PCR; TCRdb's table is partial and in-frame only. The top ten clones hold roughly 3.6% of a sample with about 97,000 clones, around 73% of them seen once. Material for sequencing was PBMCs. These receptors all stem from a middle-aged man in good health and CMV-seronegative.

This chain uses TRBV29-1 with TRBJ1-1; weak D call: TRBD1 (6 bases). V lost 1 base, J lost 2 bases, and 14 bases lay in between. This CDR3 comprises 15 residues. Germline-derived CDR1 and CDR2 are SQVTM and ANQGSEA. CDR3 residues: CSVEAQGGGNTEAFF. CDR3 nucleotide sequence: TGCAGCGTTGAAGCCCAGGGAGGGGGAAACACTGAAGCTTTCTTT.

The genes are TRBV6-6 and TRBJ2-5, with 7 bases matching TRBD2. V lost 0 bases and J lost 4; bases outside the gene matches: 2. The CDR3 loop spans 14 amino acids. Germline assignment: CDR1 MNHNY and CDR2 SVGAGI (reference sequence). The CDR3 reads CASSYSRGSETQYF. For the CDR3, the DNA is TGTGCCAGCAGTTACTCGCGGGGGTCAGAGACCCAGTACTTC.

This CDR3 reads CAISADGGVYGYTF. The CDR3 region has the DNA TGTGCCATCAGTGCGGACGGGGGGGTCTATGGCTACACCTTC. This rearrangement joins TRBV10-3 to TRBJ1-2, with D maybe TRBD1 (5 bases). V dropped 4 bases and J dropped 4 bases, with 13 bases sitting between them. The germline V gene encodes CDR1 ENHRY and CDR2 SYGVKD. The CDR3 runs 14 residues.

CDR3: CASSLARGRGGTYEQYF. CDR3 DNA: TGTGCCAGCAGCTTGGCCAGAGGAAGGGGGGGAACCTACGAGCAGTACTTC. This chain uses TRBV5-4 with TRBJ2-7, with TRBD2 as a possible D gene (7 bases). Looked up from germline, CDR1 is SGHNT and CDR2 is YYREEE (reference sequence). V was pared by 0 bases and J by 2 bases, with 18 bases between. The CDR3 length is 17 residues.

This chain joins TRBV2 and TRBJ1-4; D ambiguous. CDR3 size: 16 residues. V dropped 4 bases and J dropped 0 bases, with 12 bases sitting between them. Germline V gene data show CDR1 as SNHLY and CDR2 as FYNNEI. Here the CDR3 reads CASSGATSSTNEKLFF. The CDR3 nucleotides read TGTGCCAGCAGTGGGGCAACCAGCTCAACTAATGAAAAACTGTTTTTT.

The chain couples TRBV5-4 to TRBJ2-5; 14 bases map to TRBD2. The CDR3 extends over 15 amino acids. V gave up 4 bases and J gave up 4 bases; unmatched junction bases: 3. CDR1 is SGHNT and CDR2 is YYREEE in the germline V gene (reference sequence). The CDR3 DNA sequence: TGTGCCAGCAGCGCCGGGACTAGCGGGGGAGAGACCCAGTACTTC. It encodes CASSAGTSGGETQYF.

In DNA, the CDR3 is TGTGCCAGCAGCCCAACACAGGGGCCAGATACGCAGTATTTT. It specifies CASSPTQGPDTQYF. The chain links TRBV7-6 to TRBJ2-3; 7 bases map to TRBD1. CDR3 length equals 14 residues. CDR1 is SGHVS and CDR2 is FNYEAQ in the germline V gene. With 5 bases clipped from V and 4 bases from J, the junction kept 6 bases outside the gene matches.

V and J are TRBV19 and TRBJ1-4; D is undetermined. The germline V gene encodes CDR1 LNHDA and CDR2 SQIVND (reference sequence). V was pared by 0 bases and J by 14 bases, with 19 bases between. The CDR3 is 15 amino acids. The CDR3 spells CASSIDPVGERSLFF. As DNA, the CDR3 is TGTGCCAGTAGTATAGACCCCGTGGGAGAAAGAAGCCTGTTTTTT.

This clone was seen just once. The junction differs from germline at one of its ends, possibly a read error. The rearrangement uses TRBV5-1 and TRBJ2-7; D is uncertain. The CDR3 spans 12 residues. CDR1 is SGHRS and CDR2 is YFSETQ in the germline V gene. This CDR3 is CACSLPGYEQYF. The CDR3 DNA reads TGCGCCTGCAGCTTGCCCGGCTACGAGCAGTACTTC.

J is TRBJ2-7 and V is TRBV7-2, with 7 nucleotides matching TRBD2. Trimming at V came to 2 bases and at J to 0 bases, leaving 4 bases not matched to a gene. Germline loops: CDR1 SGHTA, CDR2 FQGNSA. CDR3 length: 15 residues. CDR3: CASSLSGTLSYEQYF. In DNA form, the CDR3 reads TGTGCCAGCAGCTTAAGCGGGACGCTCTCCTACGAGCAGTACTTC. The complete variable domain, with remaining parts taken from reference TRBV7-2 and TRBJ2-7, reads GAGVSQSPSNKVTEKGKDVELRCDPISGHTALYWYRQSLGQGLEFLIYFQGNSAPDKSGLPSDRFSAERTGGSVSTLTIQRTQQEDSAVYLCASSLSGTLSYEQYFGPGTRLTVT.

The V and J genes are TRBV5-1 and TRBJ2-7, with 9 bases fitting TRBD1. CDR1 and CDR2 from the germline V gene are SGHRS and YFSETQ. This CDR3 is 17 amino acids long. V trimming: 0 bases; J trimming: 3 bases; junction bases outside the gene matches: 10. The CDR3 sequence: CASSLAVTGGGSYEQYF. The CDR3 nucleotides read TGCGCCAGCAGCTTGGCCGTGACAGGGGGGGGGAGCTACGAGCAGTACTTC.

The V call is TRBV29-1, the J call TRBJ2-7; D is unclear. This CDR3 region has 16 residues. Germline V CDR1 and CDR2: SQVTM, ANQGSEA. V lost 0 bases and J lost 1, with 16 bases in between. The chain's CDR3 is CSVEDLRGAESYEQYF. As DNA, the CDR3 is TGCAGCGTTGAAGATCTCCGAGGAGCTGAGTCCTACGAGCAGTACTTC.

The chain has TRBV5-4 and TRBJ2-7; TRBD1 matches at 9 bases. Germline V gene data show CDR1 as SGHNT and CDR2 as YYREEE (reference sequence). The trim removed 4 bases at V and 5 bases at J, leaving 7 bases unmatched. The CDR3 sequence is 14 residues long. DNA of the CDR3: TGTGCCAGCAGCGGCCGGGACAGGGACAACGAGCAGTACTTC. Amino acids: CASSGRDRDNEQYF.

This clone has just a few counts. This chain links TRBV2 with TRBJ1-1, with D possibly being TRBD1 (6 bases). Germline values: CDR1 SNHLY, CDR2 FYNNEI. Trimming took off 4 bases at V and 2 bases at J, with 8 bases between the two ends. The CDR3 length is 13 residues. The CDR3 DNA follows: TGTGCCAGCAGTGTACAGGGTAACACTGAAGCTTTCTTT. It codes for CASSVQGNTEAFF.

The chain employs TRBV28 and TRBJ1-4; D remains unclear. The V end was cut by 8 bases, the J end by 5 bases, with 9 bases between. CDR3 length equals 12 residues. The V gene's germline CDR1 is MDHEN and CDR2 SYDVKM. Here the CDR3 reads CASGRGNEKLFF. CDR3 coding DNA: TGTGCCAGCGGACGAGGGAATGAAAAACTGTTTTTT.

This chain joins TRBV7-2 and TRBJ2-5; 8 bases align to TRBD2. The CDR3 extends over 14 amino acids. The V gene end was trimmed by 4 bases and the J gene end by 3 bases; junction bases not matched to a gene: 4. CDR1 and CDR2 from the germline V gene are SGHTA and FQGNSA. The CDR3 region has the DNA TGTGCCAGCAGCTATACTAGCGGTAAAGAGACCCAGTACTTC. Amino acid sequence: CASSYTSGKETQYF.

The rearrangement uses TRBV5-1 and TRBJ1-5; a possible D gene is TRBD1 (6 bases). The germline V gene has CDR1 SGHRS and CDR2 YFSETQ. The ends were cut back, 0 bases at V and 4 bases at J, with 11 bases in the middle. The CDR3 is 15 residues long. In DNA, the CDR3 is TGCGCCAGCAGCTTGGCCGGACAGTTAAATCAGCCCCAGCATTTT. Amino acid sequence: CASSLAGQLNQPQHF.

This chain uses TRBV2 with TRBJ2-7, with TRBD1 identical over 9 bases. J gave up 7 bases and V 6 bases, and 10 bases lay outside the gene matches. This CDR3 comprises 14 residues. CDR1 and CDR2 from the germline V gene are SNHLY and FYNNEI. CDR3 in DNA: TGTGCCAGCAGCGCGGGACAGGGTTTCGTAGAGCAGTACTTC. Protein: CASSAGQGFVEQYF.

This clone has only a few counts. The V gene is TRBV9, the J gene TRBJ2-5, with 7 bases aligning to TRBD1. This CDR3 spans 14 amino acids. With V trimmed by 6 bases and J by 5 bases, 10 bases remained unmatched. Germline V gene lookup returns CDR1 SGDLS and CDR2 YYNGEE. The CDR3 loop reads CASTPTGVRETQYF. In DNA form, the CDR3 reads TGTGCCAGCACCCCCACAGGGGTCCGGGAGACCCAGTACTTC.

This clone was recorded only once. CDR3 sequence reads: CASSQDPRLAGAQETQYF. The CDR3 DNA reads TGCGCCAGCAGCCAAGATCCCCGACTAGCGGGGGCCCAAGAGACCCAGTACTTC. The chain links TRBV4-1 to TRBJ2-5, with 12 positions matching TRBD2. This CDR3 is built from 18 residues. The V gene end was trimmed by 0 bases and the J gene end by 1 base; junction bases not matched to a gene: 6. Per germline, CDR1 MGHRA and CDR2 YSYEKL.